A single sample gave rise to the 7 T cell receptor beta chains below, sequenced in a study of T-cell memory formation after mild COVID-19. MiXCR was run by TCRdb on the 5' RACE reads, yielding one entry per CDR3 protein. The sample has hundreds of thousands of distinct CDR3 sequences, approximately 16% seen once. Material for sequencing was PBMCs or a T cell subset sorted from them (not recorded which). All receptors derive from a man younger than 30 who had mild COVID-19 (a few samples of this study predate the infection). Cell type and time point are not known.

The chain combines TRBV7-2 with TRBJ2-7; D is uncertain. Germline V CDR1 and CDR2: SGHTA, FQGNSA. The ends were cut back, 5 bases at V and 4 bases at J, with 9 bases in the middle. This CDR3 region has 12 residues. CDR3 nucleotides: TGTGCCAGCAGCGCGTGGGGTTACGAGCAGTACTTC. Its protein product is CASSAWGYEQYF.

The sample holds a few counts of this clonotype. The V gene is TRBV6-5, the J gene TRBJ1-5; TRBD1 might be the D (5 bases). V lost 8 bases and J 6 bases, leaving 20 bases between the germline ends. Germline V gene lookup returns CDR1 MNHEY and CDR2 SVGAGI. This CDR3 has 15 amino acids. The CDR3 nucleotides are TGTGCCAGCTCTTTGGGAGGGGCCCCCCTTCAGCCCCAGCATTTT. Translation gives CASSLGGAPLQPQHF.

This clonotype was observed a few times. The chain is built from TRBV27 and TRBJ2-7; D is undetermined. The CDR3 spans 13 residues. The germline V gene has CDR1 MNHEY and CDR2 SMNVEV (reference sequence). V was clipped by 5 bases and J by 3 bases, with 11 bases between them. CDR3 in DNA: TGTGCCAGCAGTCTCCGCCCGGGCTACGAGCAGTACGTC. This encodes CASSLRPGYEQYV.

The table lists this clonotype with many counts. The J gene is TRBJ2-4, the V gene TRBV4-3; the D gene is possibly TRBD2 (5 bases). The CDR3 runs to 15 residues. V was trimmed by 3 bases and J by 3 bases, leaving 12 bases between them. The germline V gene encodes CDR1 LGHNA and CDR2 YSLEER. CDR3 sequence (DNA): TGCGCCAGCAGCCAGGGCGGGTACGACAAAAACATTCAGTACTTC. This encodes CASSQGGYDKNIQYF.

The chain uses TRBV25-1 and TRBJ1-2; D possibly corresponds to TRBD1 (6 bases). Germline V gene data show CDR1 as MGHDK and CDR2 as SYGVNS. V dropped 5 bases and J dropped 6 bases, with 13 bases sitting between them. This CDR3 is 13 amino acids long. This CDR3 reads CASSLSRGHGYTF. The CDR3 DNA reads TGTGCCAGCAGTCTGAGCAGGGGCCATGGCTACACCTTC.

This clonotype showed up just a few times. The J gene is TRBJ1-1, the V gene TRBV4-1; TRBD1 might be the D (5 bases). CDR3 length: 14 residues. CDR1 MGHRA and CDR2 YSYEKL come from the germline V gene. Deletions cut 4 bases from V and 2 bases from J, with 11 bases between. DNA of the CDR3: TGCGCCAGCAGCCGCTACCGGGACAACACTGAAGCTTTCTTT. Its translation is CASSRYRDNTEAFF.

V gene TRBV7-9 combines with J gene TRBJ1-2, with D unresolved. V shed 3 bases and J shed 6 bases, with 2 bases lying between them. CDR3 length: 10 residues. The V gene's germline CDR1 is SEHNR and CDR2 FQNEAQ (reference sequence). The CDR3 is CASSFNGYTF. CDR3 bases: TGTGCCAGCAGCTTTAATGGCTACACCTTC.